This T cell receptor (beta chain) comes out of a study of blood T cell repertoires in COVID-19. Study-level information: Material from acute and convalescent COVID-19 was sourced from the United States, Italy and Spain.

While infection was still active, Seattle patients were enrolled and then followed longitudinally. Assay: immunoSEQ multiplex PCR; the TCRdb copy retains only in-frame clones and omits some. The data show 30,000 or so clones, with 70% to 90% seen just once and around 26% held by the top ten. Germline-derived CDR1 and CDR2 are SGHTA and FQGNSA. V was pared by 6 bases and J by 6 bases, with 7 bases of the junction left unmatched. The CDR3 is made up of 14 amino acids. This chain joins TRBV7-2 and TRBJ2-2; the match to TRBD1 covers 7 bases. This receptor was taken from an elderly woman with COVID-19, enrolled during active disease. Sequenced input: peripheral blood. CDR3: CASSQQGIPGELFF. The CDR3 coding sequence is TGTGCCAGCAGTCAACAGGGGATCCCCGGGGAGCTGTTTTTT. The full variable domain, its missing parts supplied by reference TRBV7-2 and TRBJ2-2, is GAGVSQSPSNKVTEKGKDVELRCDPISGHTALYWYRQSLGQGLEFLIYFQGNSAPDKSGLPSDRFSAERTGGSVSTLTIQRTQQEDSAVYLCASSQQGIPGELFFGEGSRLTVL.